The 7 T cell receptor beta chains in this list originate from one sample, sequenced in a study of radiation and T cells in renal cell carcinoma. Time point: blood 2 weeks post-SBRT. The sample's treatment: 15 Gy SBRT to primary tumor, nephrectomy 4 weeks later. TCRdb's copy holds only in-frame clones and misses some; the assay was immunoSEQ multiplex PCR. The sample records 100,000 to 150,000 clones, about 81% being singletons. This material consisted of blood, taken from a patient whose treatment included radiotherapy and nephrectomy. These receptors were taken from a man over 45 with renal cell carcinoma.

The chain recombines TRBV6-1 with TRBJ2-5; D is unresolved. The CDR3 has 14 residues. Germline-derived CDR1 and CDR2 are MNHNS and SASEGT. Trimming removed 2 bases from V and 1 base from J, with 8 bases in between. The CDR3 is CASSEFVGQETQYF. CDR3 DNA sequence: TGTGCCAGCAGTGAATTTGTGGGCCAAGAGACCCAGTACTTC.

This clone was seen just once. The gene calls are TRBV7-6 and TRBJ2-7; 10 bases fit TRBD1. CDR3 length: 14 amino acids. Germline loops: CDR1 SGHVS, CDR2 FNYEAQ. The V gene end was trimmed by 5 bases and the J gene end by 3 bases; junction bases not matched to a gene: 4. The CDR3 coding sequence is TGTGCCAGCAGCCAAAGGACAGGGGGCTACGAGCAGTACTTC. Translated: CASSQRTGGYEQYF.

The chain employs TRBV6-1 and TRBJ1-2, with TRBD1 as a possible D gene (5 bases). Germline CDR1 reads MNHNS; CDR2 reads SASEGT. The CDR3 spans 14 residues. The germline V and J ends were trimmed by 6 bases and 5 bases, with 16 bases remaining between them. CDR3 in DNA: TGTGCCAGCAGCCCCGATTTCGGGGGTTATGGCTACACCTTC. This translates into CASSPDFGGYGYTF.

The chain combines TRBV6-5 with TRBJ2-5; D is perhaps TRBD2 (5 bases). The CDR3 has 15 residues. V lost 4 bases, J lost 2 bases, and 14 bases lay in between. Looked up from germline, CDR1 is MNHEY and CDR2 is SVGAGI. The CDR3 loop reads CASSWRNSAQETQYF. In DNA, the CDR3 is TGTGCCAGCAGTTGGCGCAATAGCGCACAAGAGACCCAGTACTTC.

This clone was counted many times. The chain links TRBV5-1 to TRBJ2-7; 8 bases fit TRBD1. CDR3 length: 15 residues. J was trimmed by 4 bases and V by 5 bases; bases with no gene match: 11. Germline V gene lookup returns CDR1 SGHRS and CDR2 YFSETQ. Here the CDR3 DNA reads TGCGCCAGCAGGATCCTTCCGGGACAGGAATACGAGCAGTACTTC. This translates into CASRILPGQEYEQYF.

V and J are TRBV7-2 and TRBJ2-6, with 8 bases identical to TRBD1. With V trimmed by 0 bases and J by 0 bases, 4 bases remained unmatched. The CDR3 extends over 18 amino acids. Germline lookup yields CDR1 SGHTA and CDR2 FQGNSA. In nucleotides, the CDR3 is TGTGCCAGCAGCTTAGCAGGGACAGGTAGCTCTGGGGCCAACGTCCTGACTTTC. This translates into CASSLAGTGSSGANVLTF. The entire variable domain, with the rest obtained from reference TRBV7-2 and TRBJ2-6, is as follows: GAGVSQSPSNKVTEKGKDVELRCDPISGHTALYWYRQSLGQGLEFLIYFQGNSAPDKSGLPSDRFSAERTGGSVSTLTIQRTQQEDSAVYLCASSLAGTGSSGANVLTFGAGSRLTVL.

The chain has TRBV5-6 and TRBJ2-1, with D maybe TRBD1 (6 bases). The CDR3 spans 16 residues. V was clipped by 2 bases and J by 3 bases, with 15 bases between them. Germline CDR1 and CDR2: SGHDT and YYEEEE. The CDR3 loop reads CASSFRVATGYNEQFF. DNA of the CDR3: TGTGCCAGCAGCTTTCGAGTGGCGACAGGCTACAATGAGCAGTTCTTC.